This T cell receptor beta chain was captured by sequencing in a study of PD-1 blockade in classical Hodgkin lymphoma. Points from the study as a whole: Whereas CD4+ TCR diversity had risen significantly by C4D1, CD8+ TCR diversity had not.

Comments on this clone: The antigen is undetermined.

Method: immunoSEQ multiplex PCR; TCRdb's copy keeps in-frame clones and lacks some. The sample yields over 45,000 clones, around two thirds seen once. There was relapse after autologous stem cell transplantation in every patient, and there was variation in brentuximab vedotin exposure. V lost 5 bases to trimming and J lost 5 bases; unmatched junction nucleotides: 11. The V gene's germline CDR1 is SEHNR and CDR2 FQNEAQ (reference sequence). This CDR3 is 16 amino acids long. The chain combines TRBV7-9 with TRBJ1-1; 10 nucleotides line up with TRBD1. The sequencing used peripheral blood mononuclear cells (PBMCs), collected before the second cycle of nivolumab. This receptor was obtained from a human donor with classical Hodgkin lymphoma. CDR3 amino acids: CASSLKLTGGSTEAFF. The CDR3 coding sequence is TGTGCCAGCAGCCTCAAATTGACAGGGGGCTCGACTGAAGCTTTCTTT.